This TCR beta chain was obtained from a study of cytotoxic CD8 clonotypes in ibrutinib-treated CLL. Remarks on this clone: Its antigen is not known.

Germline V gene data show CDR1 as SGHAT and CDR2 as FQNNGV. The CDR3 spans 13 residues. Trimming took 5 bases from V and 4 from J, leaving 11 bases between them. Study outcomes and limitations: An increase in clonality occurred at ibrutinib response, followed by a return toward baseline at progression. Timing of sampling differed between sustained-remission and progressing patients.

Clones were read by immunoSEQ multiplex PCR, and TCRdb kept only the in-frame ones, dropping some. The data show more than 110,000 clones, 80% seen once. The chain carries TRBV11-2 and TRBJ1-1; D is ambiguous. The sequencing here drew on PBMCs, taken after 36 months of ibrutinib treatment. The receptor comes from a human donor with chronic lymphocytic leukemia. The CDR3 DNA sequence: TGTGCCAGCAGCCCACTCGTACCCACTGAAGCTTTCTTT. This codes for CASSPLVPTEAFF.